Sequencing of this TCR beta chain was carried out in a study of T cells in Graves' hyperthyroidism and ophthalmopathy. Across the study: At initial diagnosis, before any treatment had begun, peripheral blood was obtained.

The study enrolled patients aged 18 to 65 with newly diagnosed hyperthyroidism of under 2 months' duration. From RNA transcripts, TCR beta CDR3 regions were amplified. The HTBI primer set served for first-round RT-PCR of the TCR CDR3. Using its own MiXCR run on the multiplex PCR reads, TCRdb lists one record per CDR3 protein. Of fewer than 800,000 distinct CDR3 sequences listed, less than 20% are singletons. CDR1 and CDR2 (germline): KGHSH, LQKENI. The CDR3 is 12 residues long. V lost 2 bases and J lost 5, with 5 bases in between. V usage is TRBV18 and J usage is TRBJ2-3; no clear D gene. The source of this sequence is a man aged 18 to 30 with Graves' hyperthyroidism. The sample consisted of blood. CDR3 loop: CASSPKGDTQYF. The CDR3 region has the DNA TGTGCCAGCTCACCAAAGGGAGATACGCAGTATTTT.